This T cell receptor beta chain was profiled in a study of blood T cell repertoires in COVID-19. Study in general: From the United States, Italy and Spain came samples of acute and convalescent COVID-19. PBMCs, B-cell-depleted T cells, or T cells provided the cDNA or gDNA that made up the material.

Methods used by the authors: How many nucleated cells were present was estimated from reference gene primer amplification. TCRdb's copy holds only in-frame clones and misses some; the assay was immunoSEQ multiplex PCR. V, J and clone size are those of that table, while D and trimming were read from the DNA. In the table there are about 76,000 clones, roughly 90% of which are singletons. This CDR3 is 15 amino acids long. Per germline, CDR1 MGHRA and CDR2 YSYEKL. With V trimmed by 1 base and J by 5 bases, 3 bases remained unmatched. The rearrangement joins TRBV4-1 to TRBJ2-3; TRBD2 agrees at 10 bases. The sample was peripheral blood. This clonotype was sampled from a human donor in a cohort sampled during active COVID-19. The DNA of the CDR3 is TGCGCCAGCAGCCAAGGGGCTAGCGGGAGAGATACGCAGTATTTT. Protein: CASSQGASGRDTQYF.